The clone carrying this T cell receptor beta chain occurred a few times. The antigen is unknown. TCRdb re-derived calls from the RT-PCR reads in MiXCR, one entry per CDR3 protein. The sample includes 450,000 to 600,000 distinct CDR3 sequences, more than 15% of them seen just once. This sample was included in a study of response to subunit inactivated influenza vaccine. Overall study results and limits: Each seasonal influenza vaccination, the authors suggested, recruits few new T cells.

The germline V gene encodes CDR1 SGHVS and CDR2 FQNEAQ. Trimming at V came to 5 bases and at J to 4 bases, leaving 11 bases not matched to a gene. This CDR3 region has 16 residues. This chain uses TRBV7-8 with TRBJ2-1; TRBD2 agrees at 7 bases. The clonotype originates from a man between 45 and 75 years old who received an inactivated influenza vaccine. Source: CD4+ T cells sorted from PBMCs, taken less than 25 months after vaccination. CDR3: CASSPTRGSLYNEQFF. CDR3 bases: TGTGCCAGCAGCCCAACCCGCGGGAGCCTTTACAATGAGCAGTTCTTC.